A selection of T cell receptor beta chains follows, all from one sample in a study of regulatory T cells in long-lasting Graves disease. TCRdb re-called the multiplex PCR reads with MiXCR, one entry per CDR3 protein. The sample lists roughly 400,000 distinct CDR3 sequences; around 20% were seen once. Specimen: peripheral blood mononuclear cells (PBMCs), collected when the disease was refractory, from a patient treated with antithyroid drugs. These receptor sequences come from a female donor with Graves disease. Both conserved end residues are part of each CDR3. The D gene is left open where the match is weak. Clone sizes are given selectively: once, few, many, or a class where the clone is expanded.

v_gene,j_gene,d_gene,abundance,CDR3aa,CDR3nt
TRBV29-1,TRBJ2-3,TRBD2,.,CSVVAGRAADTQYF,TGCAGCGTTGTCGCGGGGAGGGCCGCGGACACGCAGTATTTT
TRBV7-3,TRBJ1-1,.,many,CASSISDGNTEAFF,TGTGCCAGCAGCATCTCGGACGGGAACACTGAAGCTTTCTTT
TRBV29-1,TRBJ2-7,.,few,CSVGIEYEQYF,TGCAGCGTTGGGATAGAGTACGAGCAGTACTTC
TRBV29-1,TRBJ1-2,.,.,CSVDEQGLSSHYGYTF,TGCAGCGTTGATGAACAGGGTTTGTCTTCCCACTATGGCTACACCTTC
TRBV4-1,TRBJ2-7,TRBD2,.,CASSQVASGIYEQYF,TGCGCCAGCAGCCAAGTCGCTAGCGGGATCTACGAGCAGTACTTC
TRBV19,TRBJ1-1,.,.,CASSGGGPAFF,TGTGCCAGTAGTGGCGGGGGTCCAGCTTTCTTT
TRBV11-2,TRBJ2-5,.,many,CASSSYGGETQYF,TGTGCCAGCAGCTCCTACGGGGGAGAGACCCAGTACTTC
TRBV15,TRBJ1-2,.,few,CATSRDPQGYGYTF,TGTGCCACCAGCAGAGACCCACAGGGTTATGGCTACACCTTC
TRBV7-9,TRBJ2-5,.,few,CASSPGVLLPQETQYF,TGTGCCAGCAGCCCGGGAGTTCTCCTGCCCCAAGAGACCCAGTACTTC
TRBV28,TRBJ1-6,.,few,CASIPSGTANSPLHF,TGTGCCAGCATCCCCTCCGGGACGGCCAATTCACCCCTCCACTTT
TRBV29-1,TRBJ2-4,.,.,CSVEGPGIQYF,TGCAGCGTTGAAGGGCCAGGCATTCAGTACTTC
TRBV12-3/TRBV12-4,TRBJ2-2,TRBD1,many,CASSFRTGGGRELFF,TGTGCCAGCAGTTTCCGGACAGGCGGAGGCCGGGAGCTGTTTTTT
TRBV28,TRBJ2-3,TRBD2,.,CAISGRAPDTQYF,TGTGCCATTAGCGGGAGGGCTCCAGATACGCAGTATTTT
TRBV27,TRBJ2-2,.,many,CASSPDSQLTGELFF,TGTGCCAGCAGTCCCGACAGCCAGCTCACCGGGGAGCTGTTTTTT
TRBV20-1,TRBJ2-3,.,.,CSARPGETDTQYF,TGCAGTGCTAGACCTGGAGAGACAGATACGCAGTATTTT
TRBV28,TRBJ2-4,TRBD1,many,CASSSDRGGKNIQYF,TGTGCCAGCAGTTCAGACAGGGGGGGCAAAAACATTCAGTACTTC
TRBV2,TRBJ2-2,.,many,CASEPGRNTGELFF,TGTGCCAGCGAGCCCGGACGTAACACCGGGGAGCTGTTTTTT
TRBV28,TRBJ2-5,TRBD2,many,CASSPSVAGGGKTQYF,TGTGCCAGCAGCCCCTCCGTAGCGGGAGGAGGGAAGACCCAGTACTTC
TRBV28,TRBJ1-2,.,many,CASSPSGLQANYGYTF,TGTGCCAGCAGCCCAAGCGGGTTACAAGCTAACTATGGCTACACCTTC
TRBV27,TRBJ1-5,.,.,CASSTQNQPQHF,TGTGCCAGCTCCACACAAAATCAGCCCCAGCATTTT
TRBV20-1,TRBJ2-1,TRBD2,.,CSARDSSGGGDEQFF,TGCAGTGCTAGAGATTCTAGCGGGGGGGGCGATGAGCAGTTCTTC
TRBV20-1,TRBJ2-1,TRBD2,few,CSGRSTSGSREQFF,TGCAGTGGCCGGTCAACTAGCGGGAGTCGAGAGCAGTTCTTC
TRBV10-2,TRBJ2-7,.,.,CASSEGGYKQYF,TGCGCCAGCAGTGAAGGGGGGTATAAGCAGTACTTC
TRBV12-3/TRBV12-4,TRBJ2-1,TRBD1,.,CASTYTQGQYNEQFF,TGTGCCAGCACCTATACACAGGGGCAGTACAATGAGCAGTTCTTC
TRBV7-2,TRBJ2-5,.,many,CASSLGGVAPQETQYF,TGTGCCAGCAGCTTAGGGGGAGTGGCGCCACAAGAGACCCAGTACTTC
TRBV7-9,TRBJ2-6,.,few,CASSLNRRPGANVLTF,TGTGCCAGCAGCCTAAATAGGCGCCCTGGGGCCAACGTCCTGACTTTC
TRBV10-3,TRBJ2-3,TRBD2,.,CAISETSSGVADTQYF,TGTGCCATCAGTGAGACGTCTAGCGGAGTCGCAGATACGCAGTATTTT
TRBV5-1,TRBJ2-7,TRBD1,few,CASSTTRTGAYEQYF,TGCGCCAGCAGCACCACCCGGACAGGGGCTTACGAGCAGTACTTC
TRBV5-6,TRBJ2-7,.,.,CASSFELSYEQYF,TGTGCCAGCAGCTTTGAACTTTCCTACGAGCAGTACTTC
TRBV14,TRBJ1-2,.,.,CASSPQYNYGYTF,TGTGCCAGCAGCCCGCAGTATAACTATGGCTACACCTTC
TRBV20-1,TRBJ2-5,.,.,CSASHSGVDGEAQYF,TGCAGTGCTTCTCATAGCGGAGTGGATGGTGAGGCCCAGTACTTC
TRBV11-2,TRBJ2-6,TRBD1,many,CASSIQGAGANVLTF,TGTGCCAGCAGCATACAGGGGGCTGGGGCCAACGTCCTGACTTTC
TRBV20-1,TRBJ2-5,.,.,CSASPPGGVTQYF,TGCAGTGCTAGTCCCCCGGGCGGGGTGACCCAGTACTTC
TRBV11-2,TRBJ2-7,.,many,CASSLEGGYEQYF,TGTGCCAGCAGCTTAGAAGGTGGCTACGAGCAGTACTTC
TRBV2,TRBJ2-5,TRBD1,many,CASGRTGDETQYF,TGTGCCAGCGGAAGGACAGGGGATGAGACCCAGTACTTC
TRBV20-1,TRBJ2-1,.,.,CSVSKLVFGYEQFF,TGCAGTGTTTCTAAACTAGTCTTCGGTTATGAGCAGTTCTTC
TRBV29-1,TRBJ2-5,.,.,CSVEASTRQETQYF,TGCAGCGTTGAAGCTAGTACTAGACAAGAGACCCAGTACTTC
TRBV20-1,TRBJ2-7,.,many,CSASASTYEQYF,TGCAGTGCTAGCGCATCCACCTACGAGCAGTACTTC